Each of the 6 T cell receptor beta chains below was sequenced from the same sample in a study of neurological immune-mediated disorders. TCRdb called the 5' RACE reads again in MiXCR, with one record for every CDR3 protein. The sample records about 46,000 distinct CDR3 sequences, 3% to 3.5% being singletons. Sample: PBMCs. The receptor set was obtained from a woman aged 45-60 years with multiple sclerosis.

This clonotype was picked up many times. CDR3 protein: CSAPDRGQGEQYF. CDR3 nucleotide sequence: TGCAGTGCCCCGGACAGGGGGCAGGGCGAGCAGTACTTC. The chain recombines TRBV20-1 with TRBJ2-7; 11 bases fit TRBD1. CDR1 DFQATT and CDR2 SNEGSKA come from the germline V gene (reference sequence). V was clipped by 6 bases and J by 6 bases; unmatched bases: 7. The CDR3 has 13 residues.

There are many counts of this clonotype. The J gene is TRBJ2-1, the V gene TRBV5-1; 9 bases are shared with TRBD2. The ends lost 2 bases at V and 10 bases at J; junction bases unmatched: 7. Germline CDR1 reads SGHRS; CDR2 reads YFSETQ. CDR3 length equals 14 residues. The CDR3 is CASSLASGTEEQFF. The CDR3 DNA follows: TGCGCCAGCAGCTTAGCTAGCGGGACAGAAGAGCAGTTCTTC.

This clonotype was recorded many times. The chain joins TRBV7-2 to TRBJ1-5; 7 bases map to TRBD1. Germline CDR1 SGHTA, CDR2 FQGNSA. V trimming: 1 base; J trimming: 5 bases; junction bases outside the gene matches: 5. CDR3 size: 15 residues. The CDR3: CASSLGQGIYQPQHF. CDR3 coding DNA: TGTGCCAGCAGCTTAGGACAGGGTATTTATCAGCCCCAGCATTTT.

This clonotype was seen at least ten times. CDR3 protein: CSASAGDPTGETQYF. The CDR3 DNA reads TGCAGTGCGTCGGCAGGGGACCCCACCGGAGAGACCCAGTACTTC. V and J are TRBV20-1 and TRBJ2-5; a weak D match, TRBD1 (6 bases). The CDR3 is 15 residues long. Germline CDR1 reads DFQATT; CDR2 reads SNEGSKA (reference sequence). V shed 6 bases and J shed 4 bases, with 21 bases lying between them.

The chain uses TRBV5-1 and TRBJ1-1; a possible D gene is TRBD1 (5 bases). CDR3 length: 15 amino acids. The V gene's germline CDR1 is SGHRS and CDR2 YFSETQ. The V end was cut by 7 bases, the J end by 1 base, with 17 bases between. DNA for the CDR3: TGCGCCAGCGATTGGGGGGAGGGACCGAACACTGAAGCTTTCTTT. This sequence encodes CASDWGEGPNTEAFF. Filled out from reference TRBV5-1 and TRBJ1-1, the complete variable domain reads KAGVTQTPRYLIKTRGQQVTLSCSPISGHRSVSWYQQTPGQGLQFLFEYFSETQRNKGNFPGRFSGRQFSNSRSEMNVSTLELGDSALYLCASDWGEGPNTEAFFGQGTRLTVV.

This clonotype was observed at least ten times. The chain carries TRBV6-6 and TRBJ2-7, with D perhaps matching TRBD2 (5 bases). CDR1 MNHNY and CDR2 SVGAGI come from the germline V gene (reference sequence). With 7 bases removed from V and 0 bases from J, the gap between germline ends came to 10 bases. The CDR3 sequence is 13 residues long. The CDR3 loop is CASNGGFSYEQYF. For the CDR3, the DNA is TGTGCCAGCAACGGCGGGTTCTCCTACGAGCAGTACTTC.